The 23 T cell receptor beta chains reported below all come from one sample, sequenced in a study of cytomegalovirus exposure and HLA in healthy donors. The PCR contained 60 Vbeta and 13 Jbeta primers. Measured with immunoSEQ multiplex PCR; TCRdb has only the in-frame clones, and not every one. This sample has roughly 190,000 clones, with around a tenth found just once. Sequenced material: PBMCs. These TCRs come from a woman aged 25 to 39 in good health and CMV-seropositive.

This clone came up a few times. J is TRBJ1-2 and V is TRBV29-1; D possibly corresponds to TRBD1 (5 bases). The CDR3 contains 13 residues. V dropped 6 bases and J dropped 4 bases, with 15 bases sitting between them. The germline gives CDR1 SQVTM, CDR2 ANQGSEA. CDR3 residues: CSVRAGQSYGYTF. CDR3 bases: TGCAGCGTCCGAGCGGGGCAGTCCTATGGCTACACCTTC.

In its sample, this clone was seen a few times. The chain is built from TRBV9 and TRBJ1-2, with 11 bases matching TRBD1. From germline, CDR1 is SGDLS and CDR2 YYNGEE. The CDR3 runs to 16 residues. The V gene end was trimmed by 4 bases and the J gene end by 2 bases; junction bases not matched to a gene: 7. The CDR3 spells CASSPRRDRGNYGYTF. As DNA, the CDR3 is TGTGCCAGCAGCCCCAGACGGGACAGGGGGAACTATGGCTACACCTTC.

A few counts support this clone. The genes are TRBV11-2 and TRBJ2-3, with a tentative D call TRBD2 (5 bases). CDR1 is SGHAT and CDR2 is FQNNGV in the germline V gene. The CDR3 length is 15 residues. Between the trimmed V and J ends, which lost 9 bases and 2 bases, there was a span of 18 bases. DNA for the CDR3: TGTGCCAGTCCTTCCACCGGACTCCCCACAGATACGCAGTATTTT. Translation: CASPSTGLPTDTQYF.

The chain links TRBV9 to TRBJ2-7; 9 bases are a match to TRBD2. The length of the CDR3 is 15 residues. Germline lookup yields CDR1 SGDLS and CDR2 YYNGEE. J was trimmed by 2 bases and V by 0 bases; bases with no gene match: 3. CDR3 bases: TGTGCCAGCAGCGTAGGGACTAGCGTTCCCTACGAGCAGTACTTC. It is translated as CASSVGTSVPYEQYF.

This rearrangement joins TRBV5-1 to TRBJ2-2; 8 bases map to TRBD1. This CDR3 region has 16 residues. Germline assignment: CDR1 SGHRS and CDR2 YFSETQ. Trimming cost V 0 bases and J 1 base; bases outside gene matches: 2. In DNA form, the CDR3 reads TGCGCCAGCAGCTTGGAACAGGGGGGGAACACCGGGGAGCTGTTTTTT. The encoded protein is CASSLEQGGNTGELFF.

This clone was seen more than once but under ten times. The chain couples TRBV2 to TRBJ1-5; 7 positions agree with TRBD1. Looked up from germline, CDR1 is SNHLY and CDR2 is FYNNEI. V lost 0 bases and J lost 2; bases outside the gene matches: 7. The CDR3 spans 17 residues. This CDR3 reads CASSEARSDRGNQPQHF. The DNA of the CDR3 is TGTGCCAGCAGTGAAGCGCGGTCCGACAGGGGCAATCAGCCCCAGCATTTT.

The chain carries TRBV27 and TRBJ2-6; no definite D call. With 2 bases removed from V and 0 bases from J, the gap between germline ends came to 8 bases. Germline V gene data show CDR1 as MNHEY and CDR2 as SMNVEV (reference sequence). The CDR3 contains 16 residues. In DNA, the CDR3 is TGTGCCAGCAGTTTAAACAGCCTCTCTGGGGCCAACGTCCTGACTTTC. It translates to CASSLNSLSGANVLTF.

The sample holds a few counts of this clone. This chain connects TRBV14 to TRBJ2-3; unclear D gene. The CDR3 sequence is 12 residues long. Per germline, CDR1 SGHDN and CDR2 FVKESK. V dropped 6 bases and J dropped 2 bases, with 6 bases sitting between them. The CDR3 sequence is CASSPFTDTQYF. DNA of the CDR3: TGTGCCAGCAGTCCCTTCACAGATACGCAGTATTTT. Based on the CDR3 plus reference TRBV14 and TRBJ2-3, the full variable domain is EAGVTQFPSHSVIEKGQTVTLRCDPISGHDNLYWYRRVMGKEIKFLLHFVKESKQDESGMPNNRFLAERTGGTYSTLKVQPAELEDSGVYFCASSPFTDTQYFGPGTRLTVL.

The rearrangement joins TRBV6-5 to TRBJ2-7, with a tentative D call TRBD1 (5 bases). In germline, CDR1 is MNHEY, CDR2 SVGAGI. V shed 0 bases and J shed 5 bases, with 11 bases lying between them. The CDR3 is 14 residues long. The CDR3 here is CASSYSGRLHEQYF. CDR3 DNA sequence: TGTGCCAGCAGTTACTCGGGGCGGCTCCACGAGCAGTACTTC.

The V call is TRBV30, the J call TRBJ1-2; maybe TRBD1 (6 bases). This CDR3 contains 14 residues. Germline V gives CDR1 GTSNPN, CDR2 SVGIG (reference sequence). Trimming removed 4 bases at V and 4 bases at J, with 16 bases between. The CDR3 bases are TGTGCCTGGACTCAAGACAGGAGCCTCTATGGCTACACCTTC. Its translation: CAWTQDRSLYGYTF.

This chain links TRBV18 with TRBJ1-2; D gene unclear. Deletions cut 4 bases from V and 8 bases from J, with 11 bases between. The CDR3 extends over 12 amino acids. Germline values: CDR1 KGHSH, CDR2 LQKENI. Here the CDR3 reads CASSRDYGGYTF. In DNA form, the CDR3 reads TGTGCCAGCTCACGAGACTATGGGGGCTACACCTTC.

This clone turned up a few times. V is TRBV12-5 and J is TRBJ1-1; TRBD1 matches at 10 bases. Per the germline V gene, CDR1 is LGHNT and CDR2 is FRNRAP. The CDR3 has 15 residues. V shed 7 bases and J 3 bases; nucleotides not matched to a gene: 8. CDR3 sequence reads: CASDPGTGAYTEAFF. The CDR3 region has the DNA TGTGCTAGTGATCCCGGGACAGGGGCCTACACTGAAGCTTTCTTT.

This sequence joins TRBV10-2 and TRBJ1-4; D not certain. CDR1 and CDR2 (germline): WSHSY, SAAADI. V was trimmed by 8 bases and J by 0 bases, leaving 10 bases between them. CDR3 length equals 14 residues. This chain's CDR3 is CASWEAATNEKLFF. The CDR3 bases are TGCGCCAGCTGGGAGGCAGCAACTAATGAAAAACTGTTTTTT.

A few counts support this clone. The chain joins TRBV13 to TRBJ2-1, with a weak D call TRBD2 (7 bases). CDR1 is PRHDT and CDR2 is FYEKMQ in the germline V gene (reference sequence). V was trimmed by 7 bases and J by 2 bases, leaving 18 bases between them. This CDR3 has 16 amino acids. The CDR3 coding sequence is TGTGCCAGCACCCCAGGAGGGGGAGGGGCCTACAATGAGCAGTTCTTC. Amino acids: CASTPGGGGAYNEQFF.

This clone turned up a few times. V and J are TRBV29-1 and TRBJ1-2, with TRBD1 identical over 8 bases. Germline CDR1 SQVTM, CDR2 ANQGSEA. The CDR3 is made up of 15 amino acids. The J segment lost 4 bases and the V segment lost 5 bases, leaving 12 bases of the junction unmatched. The CDR3 nucleotides read TGCAGCGTTCTTCAGGGGGCGGTTGCGGGCTATGGCTACACCTTC. Translated: CSVLQGAVAGYGYTF.

This clone was counted only a few times. V usage is TRBV5-1 and J usage is TRBJ2-7; the match to TRBD2 covers 12 bases. This CDR3 has 14 amino acids. CDR1 is SGHRS, CDR2 YFSETQ, per germline. J was trimmed by 3 bases and V by 6 bases; bases with no gene match: 4. The CDR3, as DNA: TGCGCCAGCACCCGGACTAGCGGGGACTACGAGCAGTACTTC. It encodes CASTRTSGDYEQYF.

The gene calls are TRBV7-9 and TRBJ1-2; perhaps TRBD1 as D (6 bases). V was cut by 5 bases and J by 2 bases, with 9 bases left in between. Germline CDR1 is SEHNR and CDR2 is FQNEAQ (reference sequence). The CDR3 sequence is 13 residues long. Written as DNA, the CDR3 is TGTGCCAGCAGCGTCGGACAGAACTATGGCTACACCTTC. This translates into CASSVGQNYGYTF.

This clone came up a few times. This chain joins TRBV5-4 and TRBJ2-1; D remains unclear. The germline gives CDR1 SGHNT, CDR2 YYREEE (reference sequence). The germline V and J ends were trimmed by 3 bases and 8 bases, with 6 bases remaining between them. The CDR3 has 11 residues. The CDR3 DNA is TGTGCCAGCAGCTACCGGTATGAGCAGTTCTTC. Translating gives CASSYRYEQFF.

This chain links TRBV2 with TRBJ2-7; tentative D call: TRBD2 (5 bases). Germline V lookup: CDR1 SNHLY, CDR2 FYNNEI. This CDR3 region has 15 residues. V lost 5 bases to trimming and J lost 2 bases, with 16 bases between them. Written as DNA, the CDR3 is TGTGCCAGCAGTTTACCCGCCGGACTTACCTACGAGCAGTACTTC. Translating it yields CASSLPAGLTYEQYF.

This clone was seen a handful of times. J is TRBJ2-7 and V is TRBV5-1; D not resolved. This CDR3 has 14 residues. Per the germline V gene, CDR1 is SGHRS and CDR2 is YFSETQ. V gave up 1 base and J gave up 3 bases, with 11 bases separating them. The CDR3: CASSLSSRSYEQYF. CDR3 DNA sequence: TGCGCCAGCAGCTTGTCGAGTAGAAGCTACGAGCAGTACTTC.

For the CDR3, the DNA is TGTGCCAGCAGCACTACTAGCGGGAGGTGGAGTGAGCAGTTCTTC. Translation gives CASSTTSGRWSEQFF. The chain joins TRBV6-6 to TRBJ2-1; 12 bases match TRBD2. CDR1 is MNHNY, CDR2 SVGAGI, per germline (reference sequence). This CDR3 comprises 15 residues. The J segment lost 9 bases and the V segment lost 6 bases, leaving 9 bases of the junction unmatched.

V usage is TRBV7-3 and J usage is TRBJ1-5; 11 positions agree with TRBD1. The J segment lost 5 bases and the V segment lost 5 bases, leaving 5 bases of the junction unmatched. This CDR3 is 15 amino acids long. Germline CDR1 and CDR2: SGHTA and FQGTGA. The CDR3 spells CASSPGQGEYQPQHF. Here the CDR3 DNA reads TGTGCCAGCAGCCCGGGACAGGGGGAGTATCAGCCCCAGCATTTT.

This clone turned up a few times. This chain uses TRBV10-1 with TRBJ2-3; TRBD1 matches at 7 bases. The CDR3 contains 13 residues. The V segment lost 6 bases and the J segment 3 bases; nucleotides outside the gene matches: 3. The germline gives CDR1 WNHNN, CDR2 SYGVQD (reference sequence). The CDR3 nucleotides read TGCGCCAGCAGAGACAGGGCGACAGATACGCAGTATTTT. Protein: CASRDRATDTQYF.